Listed here are 2 T cell receptor beta chains from one sample, sequenced in a study of T cell changes during pregnancy in multiple sclerosis. Only in-frame clones appear in the TCRdb table, and some are missing; sequencing was by immunoSEQ multiplex PCR. The table records under 50,000 clones, approximately 94% of them present only once. Here the sequenced sample was CD8+ T cells from peripheral blood mononuclear cells, taken in the first trimester of pregnancy. These receptors all come from a female donor with multiple sclerosis, enrolled in a pregnancy study.

V gene TRBV7-3 combines with J gene TRBJ2-3; D perhaps matches TRBD2 (5 bases). Germline V gene lookup returns CDR1 SGHTA and CDR2 FQGTGA. CDR3 size: 15 residues. Trimming stripped 3 bases from V and 4 bases from J, with 14 bases between. The CDR3 region has the DNA TGTGCCAGCAGCTTTTTCTCGGGGTTCGCAGATACGCAGTATTTT. Translation gives CASSFFSGFADTQYF.

V and J are TRBV7-6 and TRBJ1-6; 7 bases are shared with TRBD1. Germline CDR1 and CDR2: SGHVS and FNYEAQ. This CDR3 spans 14 amino acids. V dropped 5 bases and J dropped 8; count of bases not matched to a gene: 6. In DNA form, the CDR3 reads TGTGCCAGCAGCAAGGGGGCTTCAGATTCACCCCTCCACTTT. This sequence encodes CASSKGASDSPLHF.